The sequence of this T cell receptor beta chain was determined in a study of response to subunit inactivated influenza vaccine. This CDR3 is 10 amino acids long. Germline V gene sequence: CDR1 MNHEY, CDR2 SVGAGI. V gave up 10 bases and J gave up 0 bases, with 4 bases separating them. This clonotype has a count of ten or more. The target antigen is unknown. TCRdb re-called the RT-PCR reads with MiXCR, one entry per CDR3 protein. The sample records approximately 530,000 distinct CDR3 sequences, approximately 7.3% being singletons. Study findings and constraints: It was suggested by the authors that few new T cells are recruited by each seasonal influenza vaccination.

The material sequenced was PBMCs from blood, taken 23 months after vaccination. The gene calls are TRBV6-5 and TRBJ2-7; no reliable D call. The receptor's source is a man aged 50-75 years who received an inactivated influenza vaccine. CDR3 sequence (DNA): TGTGCCACCGGCTCCTACGAGCAGTACTTC. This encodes CATGSYEQYF.